One sample yielded the 22 T cell receptor beta chains listed below, sequenced in a study of T-cell reconstitution after alpha-beta-depleted transplantation in children. Preparation of the TCRbeta library was carried out with unique molecular identifiers. Via MiXCR, TCRdb re-called the PCR reads, giving one row per CDR3 protein. The profile shows 780,000 or so distinct CDR3 sequences, approximately 15% of them singletons. The material sequenced was PBMCs, mostly from graft donor cells, taken 360 days after TCRalphabeta/CD19-depleted stem cell transplant. These receptors came from a male patient between 5 and 17 years old who had a stem cell transplant for acute lymphoblastic leukemia, so the T cells may come from the graft donor.

The chain employs TRBV7-2 and TRBJ2-1, with 8 bases fitting TRBD2. The V gene end was trimmed by 1 base and the J gene end by 8 bases; junction bases not matched to a gene: 4. This CDR3 spans 14 amino acids. Germline lookup yields CDR1 SGHTA and CDR2 FQGNSA. For the CDR3, the DNA is TGTGCCAGCAGCTTAGTGAGGACTAGCTATGAGCAGTTCTTC. It translates to CASSLVRTSYEQFF.

The chain is built from TRBV2 and TRBJ2-7; D remains ambiguous. The CDR3 is 11 amino acids. V lost 6 bases to trimming and J lost 9 bases, with 12 bases between them. Per germline, CDR1 SNHLY and CDR2 FYNNEI. CDR3 residues: CASRGYVGQYF. The CDR3 DNA is TGTGCCAGCAGGGGCTACGTTGGGCAGTACTTC.

This clonotype was observed a handful of times. This sequence joins TRBV27 and TRBJ2-7; TRBD2 matches 13 bases. Trimming took 5 bases from V and 11 from J; bases not matched to a gene: 12. This CDR3 is built from 15 residues. Germline lookup yields CDR1 MNHEY and CDR2 SMNVEV (reference sequence). CDR3: CASSPWTSGSLREYF. The DNA of the CDR3 is TGTGCCAGCAGTCCTTGGACTAGCGGGAGCCTACGTGAGTACTTC.

This clonotype was recorded a few times. The rearrangement joins TRBV2 to TRBJ2-1, with D perhaps matching TRBD1 (6 bases). The ends were cut back, 6 bases at V and 7 bases at J, with 16 bases in the middle. Germline V gives CDR1 SNHLY, CDR2 FYNNEI. CDR3 length equals 14 residues. The CDR3 sequence: CASRAMDSLNEQFF. CDR3 in DNA: TGTGCCAGCAGGGCTATGGACAGCTTAAATGAGCAGTTCTTC.

This clonotype has ten or more counts. The rearrangement uses TRBV5-6 and TRBJ2-1; the D is unclear. This CDR3 has 15 residues. The germline V and J ends were trimmed by 1 base and 3 bases, with 11 bases remaining between them. Germline loops: CDR1 SGHDT, CDR2 YYEEEE. The CDR3 sequence is CASSLIGLGYNEQFF. For the CDR3, the DNA is TGTGCCAGCAGCTTGATTGGGCTAGGCTACAATGAGCAGTTCTTC.

The chain employs TRBV7-6 and TRBJ2-1; 9 positions match TRBD2. Trimming cost V 1 base and J 10 bases; bases outside gene matches: 8. CDR1 and CDR2 from the germline V gene are SGHVS and FNYEAQ. The CDR3 length is 15 residues. In DNA, the CDR3 is TGTGCCAGCAGCTTAGAGCGGGAGGCCGACGGGGAGCAGTTCTTC. It encodes CASSLEREADGEQFF.

This clonotype was observed many times. V and J are TRBV5-1 and TRBJ2-7; 8 bases are a match to TRBD2. The germline gives CDR1 SGHRS, CDR2 YFSETQ. Unmatched junction bases numbered 3, after V lost 1 base and J lost 3 bases. This CDR3 spans 14 amino acids. As DNA, the CDR3 is TGCGCCAGCAGCTTGACTAGCGGCCACTACGAGCAGTACTTC. Translation: CASSLTSGHYEQYF.

This clonotype has only a few counts. It is unclear where the CDR3 begins or ends on the DNA, so no DNA is shown, and the CDR3 is as TCRdb lists it. The V call is TRBV20-1, the J call TRBJ2-1; the table's D call, TRBD1, was not checked against the DNA. The CDR3 has 13 amino acids, counting both end residues. Germline loops: CDR1 DFQATT, CDR2 SNEGSKA (reference sequence). CDR3 residues: CSPNIWGEGTGFF.

The chain is built from TRBV28 and TRBJ2-2; 9 bases map to TRBD1. Looked up from germline, CDR1 is MDHEN and CDR2 is SYDVKM. Unmatched junction bases numbered 6, after V lost 6 bases and J lost 7 bases. There are 14 residues in the CDR3. CDR3 sequence reads: CASRKQGAIGELFF. The CDR3 DNA follows: TGTGCCAGCAGAAAACAGGGGGCCATCGGGGAGCTGTTTTTT.

The chain joins TRBV24-1 to TRBJ2-1, with TRBD1 identical over 7 bases. The V segment lost 4 bases and the J segment 5 bases; nucleotides outside the gene matches: 10. This CDR3 is 16 amino acids long. Germline V gene lookup returns CDR1 KGHDR and CDR2 SFDVKD. Here the CDR3 reads CATSDRRDSINNEQFF. CDR3 bases: TGTGCCACCAGTGACCGCCGGGACAGTATCAACAATGAGCAGTTCTTC.

The rearrangement links TRBV3-1 to TRBJ2-2; D might be TRBD2 (6 bases). The CDR3 loop spans 14 amino acids. Between the trimmed V and J ends, which lost 0 bases and 7 bases, there was a span of 9 bases. Germline CDR1 reads LGHDT; CDR2 reads YNNKEL (reference sequence). Here the CDR3 reads CASSQEGRRGELFF. The CDR3 DNA is TGTGCCAGCAGCCAAGAGGGGAGGCGCGGGGAGCTGTTTTTT.

This clonotype was observed many times. V and J are TRBV5-1 and TRBJ2-1, with unresolved D. CDR1 SGHRS and CDR2 YFSETQ come from the germline V gene. Deletions cut 2 bases from V and 0 bases from J, with 6 bases between. The CDR3 loop spans 14 amino acids. CDR3 in amino acids: CASSFPGSYNEQFF. The DNA of the CDR3 is TGCGCCAGCAGCTTCCCCGGCTCCTACAATGAGCAGTTCTTC.

V and J are TRBV4-1 and TRBJ2-1; D unresolved. CDR1 MGHRA and CDR2 YSYEKL come from the germline V gene. This CDR3 is built from 19 residues. Trimming cost V 1 base and J 3 bases, with 22 bases left between them. CDR3 region: CASSQGSFVRVSRYNEQFF. CDR3 bases: TGCGCCAGCAGCCAAGGCTCGTTTGTCCGGGTCTCTCGCTACAATGAGCAGTTCTTC.

The table lists this clonotype with a few counts. J is TRBJ2-1 and V is TRBV30; a weak D match, TRBD1 (6 bases). The germline gives CDR1 GTSNPN, CDR2 SVGIG (reference sequence). CDR3 length equals 13 residues. V was clipped by 4 bases and J by 3 bases, with 10 bases between them. The CDR3 nucleotides read TGTGCCTGGACCAAAGGGGGCTACAATGAGCAGTTCTTC. Translation gives CAWTKGGYNEQFF.

This chain connects TRBV4-1 to TRBJ2-3; D is possibly TRBD2 (5 bases). Between the trimmed V and J ends, which lost 4 bases and 3 bases, there was a span of 20 bases. This CDR3 has 17 residues. CDR1 and CDR2 (germline): MGHRA, YSYEKL. The CDR3 DNA is TGCGCCAGCAGCCGCCTCCCTAGCAAGATAGGGACAGATACGCAGTATTTT. Amino acids: CASSRLPSKIGTDTQYF.

V is TRBV5-1 and J is TRBJ2-6; 10 positions agree with TRBD1. Germline CDR1 SGHRS, CDR2 YFSETQ. This CDR3 is built from 15 residues. The V gene end was trimmed by 4 bases and the J gene end by 11 bases; junction bases not matched to a gene: 9. CDR3 sequence reads: CASSIAGTGDHVLTF. CDR3 sequence (DNA): TGCGCCAGCAGCATCGCCGGGACAGGGGATCACGTCCTGACTTTC. Based on the CDR3 plus reference TRBV5-1 and TRBJ2-6, the full variable domain is KAGVTQTPRYLIKTRGQQVTLSCSPISGHRSVSWYQQTPGQGLQFLFEYFSETQRNKGNFPGRFSGRQFSNSRSEMNVSTLELGDSALYLCASSIAGTGDHVLTFGAGSRLTVL.

This clonotype was seen a single time. The rearrangement links TRBV5-1 to TRBJ2-1; 9 bases match TRBD1. Germline CDR1 SGHRS, CDR2 YFSETQ. The CDR3 length is 18 residues. V lost 0 bases to trimming and J lost 2 bases; unmatched junction nucleotides: 9. In DNA, the CDR3 is TGCGCCAGCAGCTTGGGCCCCACCCGACAGGGGGCCTACAATGAGCAGTTCTTC. Translated: CASSLGPTRQGAYNEQFF.

V gene TRBV3-1 combines with J gene TRBJ2-7; D is possibly TRBD2 (6 bases). V lost 2 bases and J lost 0, with 14 bases in between. The CDR3 is made up of 16 amino acids. The V gene's germline CDR1 is LGHDT and CDR2 YNNKEL (reference sequence). CDR3 sequence reads: CASSQRDSGASYEQYF. The CDR3 region has the DNA TGTGCCAGCAGCCAAAGGGACTCGGGAGCCTCCTACGAGCAGTACTTC.

This clonotype was seen a few times. This rearrangement joins TRBV27 to TRBJ2-7; perhaps TRBD2 as D (6 bases). Germline values: CDR1 MNHEY, CDR2 SMNVEV (reference sequence). This CDR3 is 13 amino acids long. The germline V and J ends were trimmed by 5 bases and 2 bases, with 10 bases remaining between them. CDR3 sequence (DNA): TGTGCCAGCAGTGTACCGGGGGCCTACGAGCAGTACTTC. Its translation is CASSVPGAYEQYF.

This clonotype was counted ten times or more. The chain employs TRBV12-3 or TRBV12-4 and TRBJ2-6; 9 bases match TRBD2. The CDR3 length is 20 residues. Trimming took 5 bases from V and 0 from J; bases not matched to a gene: 14. The CDR3 here is CASSQLAGLDYFSGANVLTF. CDR3 DNA: TGTGCCAGCAGTCAACTAGCGGGCTTAGACTATTTCTCTGGGGCCAACGTCCTGACTTTC.

This sequence joins TRBV20-1 and TRBJ2-1, with a possible D match to TRBD2 (6 bases). Trimming pared 1 base from V and 4 bases from J, leaving 11 bases between. Germline V CDR1 and CDR2: DFQATT, SNEGSKA (reference sequence). CDR3 length equals 14 residues. CDR3 DNA sequence: TGCAGTGCTAGAGGGGGACTGGCATACAATGAGCAGTTCTTC. Translating it yields CSARGGLAYNEQFF.

The chain recombines TRBV7-9 with TRBJ2-4, with a weak D call TRBD2 (6 bases). Trimming stripped 4 bases from V and 8 bases from J, with 21 bases between. CDR1 SEHNR and CDR2 FQNEAQ come from the germline V gene (reference sequence). The CDR3 covers 16 residues. The CDR3 protein is CASSSGVRVEGDIQYF. CDR3 sequence (DNA): TGTGCCAGCAGCTCCGGTGTCCGGGTGGAGGGTGACATTCAGTACTTC.